Presented here are 32 T cell receptor beta chains from one specimen sequenced in a study of T cell responses to AZD1222 COVID-19 vaccine (dated by TCRdb to 2020 to 2023). Read against the paper, the sample's time point label means: baseline before first vaccination. The library was obtained by the immunoSEQ multiplex PCR assay. This immuneACCESS table, as held by TCRdb, lists in-frame sequences with V and J called but not all clones. Of the missing ones, under half trace to an unresolved V gene in checked studies; the others have no known cause. The sample table shows about 150,000 clones, and 90% are seen once. Under 20% of the sample is held by the ten biggest clonotypes. The material sequenced was peripheral blood, taken on day 0 of AZD1222 vaccination. All receptors derive from an adult in good health.

This clone was observed a single time. In DNA, the CDR3 is TGCAGCTATTCCGGGACAGGGGGGAACACTGAAGCTTTCTTT. Protein product: CSYSGTGGNTEAFF. The chain links TRBV29-1 to TRBJ1-1; TRBD1 matches 11 bases. CDR1 is SQVTM, CDR2 ANQGSEA, per germline. The CDR3 has 14 residues. V shed 8 bases and J 1 base; nucleotides not matched to a gene: 6.

The chain uses TRBV19 and TRBJ2-2, with D perhaps TRBD2 (5 bases). Trimming stripped 3 bases from V and 5 bases from J, with 10 bases between. The V gene's germline CDR1 is LNHDA and CDR2 SQIVND (reference sequence). CDR3 length: 14 residues. In DNA form, the CDR3 reads TGTGCCAGTAGTATGGTGCGGGTAACCGGGGAGCTGTTTTTT. This sequence encodes CASSMVRVTGELFF.

The chain is built from TRBV6-5 and TRBJ2-7; a possible D gene is TRBD2 (6 bases). The CDR3 has 12 residues. The germline CDR1 and CDR2 sequences are MNHEY and SVGAGI. Trimming left V 6 bases short and J 6 bases short, with 12 bases between. The CDR3 nucleotides are TGTGCCAGCAGCCACGGGGGTGCCGAGCAGTACTTC. Translation gives CASSHGGAEQYF.

The rearrangement links TRBV9 to TRBJ2-1; a possible D gene is TRBD1 (6 bases). CDR1 is SGDLS, CDR2 YYNGEE, per germline. The V gene lost 3 bases and the J gene lost 9 bases, with 16 bases spanning the gap. The CDR3 has 14 amino acids. CDR3 coding DNA: TGTGCCAGCAGCGAACAGGGAATATTGGGTGAGCAGTTCTTC. It encodes CASSEQGILGEQFF.

This chain uses TRBV13 with TRBJ2-5; 12 bases agree with TRBD1. The CDR3 sequence is 16 residues long. Per the germline V gene, CDR1 is PRHDT and CDR2 is FYEKMQ (reference sequence). Unmatched junction bases numbered 3, after V lost 1 base and J lost 3 bases. The CDR3: CASSLAGQGAKETQYF. CDR3 nucleotides: TGTGCCAGCAGCTTAGCGGGACAGGGGGCTAAAGAGACCCAGTACTTC.

The J gene is TRBJ2-7, the V gene TRBV19, with a possible D match to TRBD1 (6 bases). Germline V gene lookup returns CDR1 LNHDA and CDR2 SQIVND (reference sequence). This CDR3 is built from 14 residues. The V and J ends lost 6 bases and 7 bases respectively, with 19 bases between them. CDR3 in DNA: TGTGCCAGTAGCCTGACAGGCGACCCCTTGGAGCAGTACTTC. This translates into CASSLTGDPLEQYF.

The V gene is TRBV7-3, the J gene TRBJ2-7, with 10 nucleotides matching TRBD1. Germline CDR1 is SGHTA and CDR2 is FQGTGA. V lost 4 bases and J lost 2; bases outside the gene matches: 8. CDR3 length: 16 amino acids. DNA of the CDR3: TGTGCCAGCAGCTCCGGGACAGGGGTACAACCCTACGAGCAGTACTTC. This translates into CASSSGTGVQPYEQYF.

The gene calls are TRBV7-6 and TRBJ2-7; no clear D gene. Germline V gene lookup returns CDR1 SGHVS and CDR2 FNYEAQ. V shed 5 bases and J shed 0 bases, with 14 bases lying between them. This CDR3 is built from 15 residues. The CDR3 protein is CASSAADGYSYEQYF. Written as DNA, the CDR3 is TGTGCCAGCAGCGCCGCCGACGGTTACTCCTACGAGCAGTACTTC.

The rearrangement joins TRBV5-1 to TRBJ1-1; no definite D call. The V end was cut by 4 bases, the J end by 1 base, with 14 bases between. Germline loops: CDR1 SGHRS, CDR2 YFSETQ. The CDR3 length is 15 residues. CDR3: CASSPRRWENTEAFF. The CDR3 DNA reads as TGCGCCAGCAGCCCCAGGCGATGGGAGAACACTGAAGCTTTCTTT.

The V and J genes are TRBV27 and TRBJ2-3, with a possible D match to TRBD2 (5 bases). This CDR3 has 15 amino acids. Trimming removed 5 bases from V and 2 bases from J, with 14 bases in between. Germline CDR1 MNHEY, CDR2 SMNVEV (reference sequence). In DNA, the CDR3 is TGTGCCAGCAGTCCCACCCAGGACTTCACAGATACGCAGTATTTT. Translating gives CASSPTQDFTDTQYF.

The CDR3 DNA reads as TGTGCCAGTATGAGGAGGGTGGCGAACACTGAAGCTTTCTTT. It encodes CASMRRVANTEAFF. The V call is TRBV19, the J call TRBJ1-1, with D uncertain. The CDR3 runs 14 residues. Looked up from germline, CDR1 is LNHDA and CDR2 is SQIVND (reference sequence). The V and J ends lost 7 bases and 1 base respectively, with 13 bases between them.

This CDR3 reads CASSYVGQNYGYTF. CDR3 nucleotide sequence: TGTGCCAGCAGTTACGTCGGACAGAACTATGGCTACACCTTC. The rearrangement uses TRBV6-5 and TRBJ1-2; possible D gene TRBD1, 6 bases. Per germline, CDR1 MNHEY and CDR2 SVGAGI. The CDR3 length is 14 residues. Trimming removed 2 bases at V and 2 bases at J, with 9 bases between.

This chain joins TRBV2 and TRBJ2-3; D not certain. The CDR3 loop spans 13 amino acids. The germline V and J ends were trimmed by 4 bases and 0 bases, with 5 bases remaining between them. Per germline, CDR1 SNHLY and CDR2 FYNNEI. This CDR3 reads CASSVDSTDTQYF. For the CDR3, the DNA is TGTGCCAGCAGTGTGGACAGCACAGATACGCAGTATTTT.

Concerning this clone: Other DNA variants within this sample encode the same CDR3. The chain carries TRBV24-1 and TRBJ2-1, with D unclear. In germline, CDR1 is KGHDR, CDR2 SFDVKD. Trimming stripped 0 bases from V and 10 bases from J, with 6 bases between. The CDR3 has 12 residues. The CDR3 coding sequence is TGTGCCACCAGTGATTTGTTTGGGGAGCAGTTCTTC. This gives the protein CATSDLFGEQFF.

The chain links TRBV7-2 to TRBJ1-5; D not certain. The CDR3 totals 13 residues. Trimming took 5 bases from V and 3 from J, leaving 8 bases between them. Germline CDR1 reads SGHTA; CDR2 reads FQGNSA. This chain's CDR3 is CASSRAVNQPQHF. CDR3 DNA sequence: TGTGCCAGCAGCCGGGCGGTCAATCAGCCCCAGCATTTT. Drawing the rest from reference TRBV7-2 and TRBJ1-5, the complete variable domain is GAGVSQSPSNKVTEKGKDVELRCDPISGHTALYWYRQSLGQGLEFLIYFQGNSAPDKSGLPSDRFSAERTGGSVSTLTIQRTQQEDSAVYLCASSRAVNQPQHFGDGTRLSIL.

The V gene is TRBV7-9, the J gene TRBJ1-1; the match to TRBD1 covers 7 bases. Germline CDR1 and CDR2: SEHNR and FQNEAQ (reference sequence). V lost 4 bases to trimming and J lost 5 bases; unmatched junction nucleotides: 7. This CDR3 is 14 amino acids long. The CDR3 sequence is CASSSRQGRTEAFF. The CDR3 coding sequence is TGTGCCAGCAGCTCGCGACAGGGAAGGACTGAAGCTTTCTTT.

The chain joins TRBV5-1 to TRBJ1-4; D might be TRBD1 (5 bases). Germline CDR1 reads SGHRS; CDR2 reads YFSETQ. This CDR3 is built from 16 residues. Trimming took 0 bases from V and 0 from J, leaving 9 bases between them. In DNA, the CDR3 is TGCGCCAGCAGCTTGGGTACGGGGGCAACTAATGAAAAACTGTTTTTT. Translation: CASSLGTGATNEKLFF.

The J gene is TRBJ1-5, the V gene TRBV5-1; 8 bases fit TRBD1. The germline V gene encodes CDR1 SGHRS and CDR2 YFSETQ. V dropped 3 bases and J dropped 15; count of bases not matched to a gene: 11. CDR3 size: 13 residues. In nucleotides, the CDR3 is TGCGCCAGCAGCTCAAGGACAGGGTCCGCCGTGCATTTT. It encodes CASSSRTGSAVHF.

This chain connects TRBV6-5 to TRBJ1-5; D may be TRBD1 (5 bases). Germline CDR1 is MNHEY and CDR2 is SVGAGI. The germline V and J ends were trimmed by 10 bases and 5 bases, with 15 bases remaining between them. This CDR3 is built from 13 residues. CDR3 sequence: CATAGVVYQPQHF. The DNA of the CDR3 is TGTGCCACGGCGGGGGTTGTGTATCAGCCCCAGCATTTT.

The chain uses TRBV15 and TRBJ2-2; 7 bases align to TRBD2. With 7 bases clipped from V and 6 bases from J, the junction kept 11 bases outside the gene matches. The length of the CDR3 is 15 residues. Germline CDR1 and CDR2: LNHNV and YYDKDF (reference sequence). CDR3: CATTFTWGGSGELFF. The DNA of the CDR3 is TGTGCCACCACCTTTACCTGGGGAGGGTCCGGGGAGCTGTTTTTT.

This clone is a singleton in its sample. This chain uses TRBV6-1 with TRBJ1-3; no definite D call. CDR1 and CDR2 from the germline V gene are MNHNS and SASEGT. V lost 1 base and J 10 bases, leaving 8 bases between the germline ends. This CDR3 has 12 amino acids. The CDR3 protein is CASSEGAATIYF. CDR3 nucleotide sequence: TGTGCCAGCAGTGAAGGGGCAGCAACCATATATTTT.

The chain uses TRBV27 and TRBJ1-2, with D unresolved. This CDR3 region has 13 residues. Trimming took off 5 bases at V and 5 bases at J, with 12 bases between the two ends. Germline assignment: CDR1 MNHEY and CDR2 SMNVEV (reference sequence). The DNA of the CDR3 is TGTGCCAGCAGTCCGGGGTTCACTTATGGCTACACCTTC. Translation gives CASSPGFTYGYTF.

The chain is built from TRBV7-3 and TRBJ1-2, with D unresolved. Trimming stripped 4 bases from V and 7 bases from J, with 10 bases between. The germline V gene has CDR1 SGHTA and CDR2 FQGTGA. The CDR3 sequence is 12 residues long. CDR3 protein: CASSSGVGGYTF. The CDR3 DNA follows: TGTGCCAGCAGCTCCGGTGTGGGTGGCTACACCTTC.

To note about this clone: The junction differs from germline at one of its ends, possibly a read error. The genes are TRBV7-7 and TRBJ2-5, with no clear D. This CDR3 is built from 15 residues. Germline V gene lookup returns CDR1 SSHAT and CDR2 FNYEAQ (reference sequence). This CDR3 reads CASSFSPGRSWTQYF. CDR3 DNA sequence: TGTGCTAGCAGCTTCTCCCCTGGACGGAGCTGGACCCAGTACTTC.

The rearrangement links TRBV15 to TRBJ1-1; TRBD1 might be the D (6 bases). Germline-derived CDR1 and CDR2 are LNHNV and YYDKDF (reference sequence). This CDR3 is 16 amino acids long. Trimming pared 5 bases from V and 2 bases from J, leaving 18 bases between. CDR3 sequence reads: CATSPLDSIINTEAFF. Written as DNA, the CDR3 is TGTGCCACCAGCCCTCTGGACAGCATTATCAACACTGAAGCTTTCTTT.

The rearrangement joins TRBV12-5 to TRBJ1-4; 10 nucleotides match TRBD1. J was trimmed by 7 bases and V by 6 bases; bases with no gene match: 20. CDR1 and CDR2 from the germline V gene are LGHNT and FRNRAP. CDR3 length equals 19 residues. DNA of the CDR3: TGTGCTAGTGGGCACCGCACCACAACCTGGGGACAGGGGAGTGAAAAACTGTTTTTT. Translating gives CASGHRTTTWGQGSEKLFF.

The chain combines TRBV9 with TRBJ1-1; D remains ambiguous. The CDR3 is 13 residues long. Germline values: CDR1 SGDLS, CDR2 YYNGEE. The ends were cut back, 0 bases at V and 3 bases at J, with 6 bases in the middle. The chain's CDR3 is CASSVDAYTEAFF. The CDR3 bases are TGTGCCAGCAGCGTAGATGCATACACTGAAGCTTTCTTT.

The rearrangement links TRBV27 to TRBJ1-6; possible D gene TRBD1, 5 bases. From germline, CDR1 is MNHEY and CDR2 SMNVEV (reference sequence). The CDR3 length is 15 residues. V gave up 6 bases and J gave up 6 bases, with 15 bases separating them. The CDR3 nucleotides are TGTGCCAGCAGGGCCGGGGGGATGGGTAATTCACCCCTCCACTTT. The encoded protein is CASRAGGMGNSPLHF.

The V gene is TRBV5-1, the J gene TRBJ2-2; a possible D gene is TRBD2 (5 bases). The V gene's germline CDR1 is SGHRS and CDR2 YFSETQ. The length of the CDR3 is 15 residues. The V end lost 2 bases, the J end lost 4 bases, and 12 bases lay between the germline ends. DNA of the CDR3: TGCGCCAGCAGCTTTTCGGGGTCTCGCACCGGGGAGCTGTTTTTT. This translates into CASSFSGSRTGELFF.

V is TRBV12-5 and J is TRBJ1-2; D ambiguous. The CDR3 covers 15 residues. Trimming shortened V by 0 bases and J by 4 bases, and 12 bases separated the two germline ends. Germline lookup yields CDR1 LGHNT and CDR2 FRNRAP. CDR3 protein: CASGLVPGALYGYTF. Written as DNA, the CDR3 is TGTGCTAGTGGTTTGGTACCGGGTGCCCTCTATGGCTACACCTTC.

The chain carries TRBV6-5 and TRBJ1-1, with D possibly being TRBD1 (5 bases). The CDR3 length is 15 residues. V was cut by 5 bases and J by 3 bases, with 16 bases left in between. CDR1 and CDR2 (germline): MNHEY, SVGAGI. CDR3 in amino acids: CASSRRRGVDTEAFF. CDR3 bases: TGTGCCAGCAGTCGAAGGCGGGGGGTCGACACTGAAGCTTTCTTT.

The chain employs TRBV28 and TRBJ1-5; D unclear. CDR1 is MDHEN, CDR2 SYDVKM, per germline. CDR3 length: 15 residues. Trimming took 2 bases from V and 0 from J, leaving 8 bases between them. The CDR3 spells CASSLPGTSNQPQHF. The CDR3 region has the DNA TGTGCCAGCAGTTTACCGGGTACTAGCAATCAGCCCCAGCATTTT.